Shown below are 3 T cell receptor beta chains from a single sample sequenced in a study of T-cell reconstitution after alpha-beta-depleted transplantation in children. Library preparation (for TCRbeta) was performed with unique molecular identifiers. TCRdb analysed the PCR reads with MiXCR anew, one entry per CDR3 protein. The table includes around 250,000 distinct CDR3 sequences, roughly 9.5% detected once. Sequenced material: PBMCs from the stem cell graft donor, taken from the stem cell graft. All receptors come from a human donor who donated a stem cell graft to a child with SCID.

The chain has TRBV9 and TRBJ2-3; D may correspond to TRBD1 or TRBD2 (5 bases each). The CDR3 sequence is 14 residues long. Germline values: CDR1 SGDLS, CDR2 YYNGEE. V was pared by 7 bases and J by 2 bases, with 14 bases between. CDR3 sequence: CASSMGTYTDTQYF. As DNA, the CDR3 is TGTGCCAGCTCCATGGGGACCTACACAGATACGCAGTATTTT.

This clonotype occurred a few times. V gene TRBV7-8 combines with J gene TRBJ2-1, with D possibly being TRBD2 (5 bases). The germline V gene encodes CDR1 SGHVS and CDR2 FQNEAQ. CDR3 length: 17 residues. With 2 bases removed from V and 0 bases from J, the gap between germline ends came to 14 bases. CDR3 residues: CASSLSLVPSSYNEQFF. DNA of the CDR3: TGTGCCAGCAGCTTATCACTAGTGCCGAGCTCCTACAATGAGCAGTTCTTC. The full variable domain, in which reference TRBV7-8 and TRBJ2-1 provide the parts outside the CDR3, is GAGVSQSPRYKVAKRGQDVALRCDPISGHVSLFWYQQALGQGPEFLTYFQNEAQLDKSGLPSDRFFAERPEGSVSTLKIQRTQQEDSAVYLCASSLSLVPSSYNEQFFGPGTRLTVL.

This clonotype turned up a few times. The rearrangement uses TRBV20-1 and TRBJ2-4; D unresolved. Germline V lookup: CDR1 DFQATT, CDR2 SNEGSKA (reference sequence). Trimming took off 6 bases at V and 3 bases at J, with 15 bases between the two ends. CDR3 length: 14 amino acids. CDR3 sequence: CSAPGGLGKNIQYF. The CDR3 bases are TGCAGTGCCCCAGGCGGTCTTGGCAAAAACATTCAGTACTTC.